These T cell receptor beta chains were read from a single sample in a study of blood T cells in healthy people across ages. TCRdb used MiXCR to reprocess the 5' RACE reads, holding one entry per CDR3 protein. Among about 640,000 distinct CDR3 sequences listed, 58% were seen once. What was sequenced was blood. Every receptor here comes from a man aged 55 to 70 in good health. The CDR3 runs from the conserved cysteine through the conserved F or W. D genes are given only for firm matches. Not every row has a clone size; where given, it reads once, few, many or a size class.

D: NA
V: TRBV18
size: few
J: TRBJ2-3
DNA: TGTGCCAGCACCCCGGCTGAGGGGGTTTTCGGAGATACGCAGTATTTT
CDR3: CASTPAEGVFGDTQYF

D: NA
V: TRBV20-1
size: NA
J: TRBJ2-3
DNA: TGCAGTGCCCCTGGGAGGGGGCTTAGCACAGATACGCAGTATTTT
CDR3: CSAPGRGLSTDTQYF

D: NA
V: TRBV2
size: NA
J: TRBJ1-3
DNA: TGTGCCAGCAGTGAAAGACAAAGTGGAAACACCATATATTTT
CDR3: CASSERQSGNTIYF

D: TRBD1
V: TRBV6-2/TRBV6-3
size: few
J: TRBJ1-2
DNA: TGTGCCAGCAGTCGGGACAGCCCGGGCGACGATGGCTACACCTTC
CDR3: CASSRDSPGDDGYTF

D: NA
V: TRBV7-2
size: few
J: TRBJ1-1
DNA: TGTGCCAGCAGCTTGAACCGCGGGGGGCCCACTGAAGCTTTCTTT
CDR3: CASSLNRGGPTEAFF

D: NA
V: TRBV6-5
size: NA
J: TRBJ2-3
DNA: TGTGCCAGCAGTTACACCGGGATGAGGTCAGATACGCAGTATTTT
CDR3: CASSYTGMRSDTQYF

D: NA
V: TRBV4-1
size: NA
J: TRBJ1-5
DNA: TGCGCCAGCAGCCCAGGACAGCGCAATCAGCCCCAGCATTTT
CDR3: CASSPGQRNQPQHF

D: NA
V: TRBV20-1
size: NA
J: TRBJ1-2
DNA: TGCAGTGCTTACGGGGGCTACGGCTACACCTTC
CDR3: CSAYGGYGYTF

D: NA
V: TRBV27
size: few
J: TRBJ2-3
DNA: TGTGCCAGCACCTCCCTGGGCGGGGATACGCAGTATTTT
CDR3: CASTSLGGDTQYF

D: NA
V: TRBV9
size: few
J: TRBJ2-1
DNA: TGTGCCAGCAGCGTAGGTTCGGGTGTTGAGCAGTTCTTC
CDR3: CASSVGSGVEQFF

D: TRBD2
V: TRBV20-1
size: many
J: TRBJ2-3
DNA: TGCAGTGCTAGCCCGCTAGCGGGGTACCCTAGCACAGATACGCAGTATTTT
CDR3: CSASPLAGYPSTDTQYF

D: NA
V: TRBV12-3/TRBV12-4
size: NA
J: TRBJ2-3
DNA: TGTGCCAGCAGTTTAATCAGGGTTAAAGATACGCAGTATTTT
CDR3: CASSLIRVKDTQYF

D: TRBD1
V: TRBV7-9
size: NA
J: TRBJ1-2
DNA: TGTGCCAGCAGCTTAATAGCTGCAGGGGGGCATATCTATGGCTACACCTTC
CDR3: CASSLIAAGGHIYGYTF

D: NA
V: TRBV11-2
size: once
J: TRBJ1-4
DNA: TGTGCCAGCAGCCTTAACGGGCTCCTAGATGAAAAACTGTTTTTT
CDR3: CASSLNGLLDEKLFF

D: TRBD1
V: TRBV5-1
size: once
J: TRBJ2-5
DNA: TGCGCCAGCAGCTTGGTTGACAGGGGGCAAGAGACCCAGTACTTC
CDR3: CASSLVDRGQETQYF

D: NA
V: TRBV20-1
size: NA
J: TRBJ2-5
DNA: TGCAGTGCCGTAAGGGACTTCCAAGAGACCCAGTACTTC
CDR3: CSAVRDFQETQYF

D: NA
V: TRBV12-3/TRBV12-4
size: few
J: TRBJ2-3
DNA: TGTGCCAGCACGGCAGGGAAATCAGATACGCAGTATTTT
CDR3: CASTAGKSDTQYF

D: NA
V: TRBV18
size: NA
J: TRBJ1-5
DNA: TGTGCCAGCTCACCAGAAGGAGGGCTCCAGCCCCAGCATTTT
CDR3: CASSPEGGLQPQHF

D: NA
V: TRBV7-9
size: NA
J: TRBJ2-1
DNA: TGTGCCAGCAGCGCCCCTCCAGCGGGCAATGAGCAGTTCTTC
CDR3: CASSAPPAGNEQFF

D: NA
V: TRBV4-1
size: NA
J: TRBJ1-5
DNA: TGCGCCAGCAGCCAAGCGAGGCTCAATCAGCCCCAGCATTTT
CDR3: CASSQARLNQPQHF

D: NA
V: TRBV7-2
size: once
J: TRBJ2-1
DNA: TGTGCCAGCAGCCTAGGGCCTGGTCTCATCAACAATGAGCAGTTCTTC
CDR3: CASSLGPGLINNEQFF

D: NA
V: TRBV4-1
size: few
J: TRBJ2-1
DNA: TGCGCCAGCAGCCCTACCACCCTGGGACTGTACAATGAGCAGTTCTTC
CDR3: CASSPTTLGLYNEQFF

D: NA
V: TRBV20-1
size: few
J: TRBJ2-3
DNA: TGCAGTGCTAGTCGGCAGTCGATTGATACGCAGTATTTT
CDR3: CSASRQSIDTQYF

D: NA
V: TRBV5-1
size: NA
J: TRBJ2-1
DNA: TGCGCCAGCAGCTTGTCCGGGGTATCCTACAATGAGCAGTTCTTC
CDR3: CASSLSGVSYNEQFF

D: TRBD2
V: TRBV6-1
size: NA
J: TRBJ2-1
DNA: TGTGCCAGCAGCCCCGGACTAGCGGGGGGGGGCTCCTACAATGAGCAGTTCTTC
CDR3: CASSPGLAGGGSYNEQFF

D: TRBD1
V: TRBV6-2/TRBV6-3
size: few
J: TRBJ1-2
DNA: TGTGCCAGCAGTTACGGGACAGTTTATGGCTACACCTTC
CDR3: CASSYGTVYGYTF

D: NA
V: TRBV9
size: NA
J: TRBJ2-7
DNA: TGTGCCAGCAGCGAGACGGCACAGACTCCCTACGAGCAGTACTTC
CDR3: CASSETAQTPYEQYF

D: NA
V: TRBV5-1
size: NA
J: TRBJ2-3
DNA: TGCGCCAGCAGACCGATTCGGCATGGCCCGGAGTATTTT
CDR3: CASRPIRHGPEYF

D: NA
V: TRBV21-1
size: few
J: TRBJ2-4
DNA: TGTGCCAGCAGCAAAAGAAGACGACCCGAAAACATTCAGTACTTC
CDR3: CASSKRRRPENIQYF

D: TRBD1
V: TRBV5-1
size: many
J: TRBJ2-5
DNA: TGCGCCAGCAGCCCGGGACAGTACCAAGAGACCCAGTACTTC
CDR3: CASSPGQYQETQYF

D: TRBD2
V: TRBV7-9
size: NA
J: TRBJ2-5
DNA: TGTGCCAGCAGAGGTAGCGGGGGACAAGAGACCCAGTACTTC
CDR3: CASRGSGGQETQYF

D: TRBD1
V: TRBV29-1
size: few
J: TRBJ2-7
DNA: TGCAGCGTTGCAGGGACAGGGCGCTACGAGCAGTACTTC
CDR3: CSVAGTGRYEQYF

D: NA
V: TRBV18
size: NA
J: TRBJ1-1
DNA: TGTGCCAGCTCATCTGTTGGGGGCTTGAACACTGAAGCTTTCTTT
CDR3: CASSSVGGLNTEAFF

D: NA
V: TRBV4-1
size: NA
J: TRBJ2-4
DNA: TGCGCCAGCAGACCGGTAGGGGCCAAAAACATTCAGTACTTC
CDR3: CASRPVGAKNIQYF

D: NA
V: TRBV6-5
size: once
J: TRBJ2-3
DNA: TGTGCCAGCAGTTATGGAGGGAACCGTGGGGATACGCAGTATTTT
CDR3: CASSYGGNRGDTQYF

D: NA
V: TRBV12-3/TRBV12-4
size: many
J: TRBJ2-7
DNA: TGTGCCAGCAGCCGAGACTACGAGCAGTACTTC
CDR3: CASSRDYEQYF

D: NA
V: TRBV9
size: NA
J: TRBJ1-5
DNA: TGTGCCAGCAGCCCAACAGACGGAAGCAATCAGCCCCAGCATTTT
CDR3: CASSPTDGSNQPQHF

D: NA
V: TRBV29-1
size: NA
J: TRBJ1-2
DNA: TGCAGCGCCGAAAGACTACAGTGGCAGGATGGCTACACCTTC
CDR3: CSAERLQWQDGYTF

D: TRBD2
V: TRBV20-1
size: NA
J: TRBJ2-1
DNA: TGCAGTGCTAGAGGGACTAGTTGGTCCTACAATGAGCAGTTCTTC
CDR3: CSARGTSWSYNEQFF

D: TRBD1
V: TRBV27
size: many
J: TRBJ2-1
DNA: TGTGCCAGCAGTTTACGCCGACAGGGAGACGTGTTCTTC
CDR3: CASSLRRQGDVFF

D: NA
V: TRBV21-1
size: NA
J: TRBJ1-1
DNA: TGTGCCAGCAGCAAATCAGAGGGGTTGGTAGCTTTCTTT
CDR3: CASSKSEGLVAFF

D: TRBD2
V: TRBV18
size: NA
J: TRBJ2-5
DNA: TGTGCCAGCTCACCGCTGGTTACTAGCGGGGTTGGAGAGACCCAGTACTTC
CDR3: CASSPLVTSGVGETQYF

D: NA
V: TRBV25-1
size: NA
J: TRBJ1-4
DNA: TGTGCCAGCAGTGGACCGGGAGCATCTAATGAAAAACTGTTTTTT
CDR3: CASSGPGASNEKLFF

D: TRBD2
V: TRBV27
size: NA
J: TRBJ2-1
DNA: TGTGCCAGCAGTCGACTAGCGGGGGGAGTCAATGAGCAGTTCTTC
CDR3: CASSRLAGGVNEQFF

D: NA
V: TRBV5-1
size: once
J: TRBJ2-7
DNA: TGCGCCAGCAGCTTGGTGGGGAACTACGAGCAGTACTTC
CDR3: CASSLVGNYEQYF

D: TRBD2
V: TRBV3-1
size: few
J: TRBJ2-5
DNA: TGTGCCAGCAGCCAAGGGACTAGACAAGAGACCCAGTACTTC
CDR3: CASSQGTRQETQYF

D: NA
V: TRBV28
size: NA
J: TRBJ2-1
DNA: TGTGCCAGCAGTTTATCGGGGACCACCTCCAATGAGCAGTTCTTC
CDR3: CASSLSGTTSNEQFF